This TCR beta chain is drawn from a study of blood T cells in healthy people across ages. Next came a second PCR, run for about 6 to 12 cycles, which used a sample-barcoded 5' primer along with a J-beta primer mix. Each cDNA molecule received a tag from a template-switch adaptor that had 12 random nucleotides. MiXCR, run by TCRdb on the 5' RACE reads, gives a single entry per CDR3 protein. The table lists some 1,000,000 distinct CDR3 sequences, around 25% of them singletons. Total RNA extraction produced at least 6 micrograms (per sample) for the study. This clonotype was picked up many times. Its target is unknown. Mismatch with germline at one junction end may stem from a read error. Points from the study as a whole: It was not known whether donors were CMV positive (a possible confounder of expanded clonotype changes).

In germline, CDR1 is SSHAT, CDR2 FNYEAQ (reference sequence). The CDR3 loop spans 13 amino acids. These data were also reused for a study on T cells of mothers and their children.

The rearrangement joins TRBV7-7 to TRBJ2-1; 7 nucleotides agree with TRBD2. The sequence was collected from a girl aged 2 to 10 in good health. Sequencing was done on a sample of blood. The CDR3 reads CASSFGGGNEQFF. In DNA, the CDR3 is TGTGCTAGCAGCTTTGGGGGGGGCAATGAGCAGTTCTTC.